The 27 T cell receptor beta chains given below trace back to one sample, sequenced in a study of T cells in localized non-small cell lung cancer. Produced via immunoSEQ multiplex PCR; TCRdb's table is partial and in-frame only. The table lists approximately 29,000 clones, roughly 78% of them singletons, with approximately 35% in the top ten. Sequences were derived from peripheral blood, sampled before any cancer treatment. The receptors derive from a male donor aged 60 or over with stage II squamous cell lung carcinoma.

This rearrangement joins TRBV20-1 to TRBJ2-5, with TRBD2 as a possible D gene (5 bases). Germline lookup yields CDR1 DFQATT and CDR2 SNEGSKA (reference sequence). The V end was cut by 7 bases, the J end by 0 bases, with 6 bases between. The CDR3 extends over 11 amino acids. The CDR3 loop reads CSGRHQETQYF. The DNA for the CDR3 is TGCAGTGGGAGGCACCAAGAGACCCAGTACTTC.

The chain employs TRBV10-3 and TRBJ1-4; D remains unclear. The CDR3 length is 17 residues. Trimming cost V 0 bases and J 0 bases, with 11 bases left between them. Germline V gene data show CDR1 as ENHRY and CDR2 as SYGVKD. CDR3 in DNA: TGTGCCATCAGTGAGTCGGTCTTAGCTTCAACTAATGAAAAACTGTTTTTT. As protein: CAISESVLASTNEKLFF.

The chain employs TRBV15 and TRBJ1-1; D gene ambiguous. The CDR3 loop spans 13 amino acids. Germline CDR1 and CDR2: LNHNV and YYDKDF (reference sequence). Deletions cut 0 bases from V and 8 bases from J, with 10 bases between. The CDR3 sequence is CATSRDRGGEAFF. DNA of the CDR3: TGTGCCACCAGCAGAGATCGAGGTGGGGAAGCTTTCTTT. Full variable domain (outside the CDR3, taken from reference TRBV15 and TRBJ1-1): DAMVIQNPRYQVTQFGKPVTLSCSQTLNHNVMYWYQQKSSQAPKLLFHYYDKDFNNEADTPDNFQSRRPNTSFCFLDIRSPGLGDTAMYLCATSRDRGGEAFFGQGTRLTVV.

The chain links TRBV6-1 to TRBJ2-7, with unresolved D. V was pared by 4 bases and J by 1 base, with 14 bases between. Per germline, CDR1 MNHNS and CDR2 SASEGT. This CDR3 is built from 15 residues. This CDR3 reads CASSARQGLSYEQYF. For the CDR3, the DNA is TGTGCCAGCAGTGCTCGACAAGGGCTATCCTACGAGCAGTACTTC.

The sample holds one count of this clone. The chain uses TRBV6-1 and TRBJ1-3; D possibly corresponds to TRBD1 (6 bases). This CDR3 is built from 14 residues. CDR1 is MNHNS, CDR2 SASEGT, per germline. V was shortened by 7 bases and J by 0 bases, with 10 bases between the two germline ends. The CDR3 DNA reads TGTGCCAGCACCCGGGGGCCCTCTGGAAACACCATATATTTT. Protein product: CASTRGPSGNTIYF.

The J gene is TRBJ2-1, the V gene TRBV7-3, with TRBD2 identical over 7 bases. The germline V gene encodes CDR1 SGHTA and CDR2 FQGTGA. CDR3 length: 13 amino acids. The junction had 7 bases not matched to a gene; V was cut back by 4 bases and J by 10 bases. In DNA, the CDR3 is TGTGCCAGCAGCTCGACTAGCAGTGGCGAGCAGTTCTTC. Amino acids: CASSSTSSGEQFF.

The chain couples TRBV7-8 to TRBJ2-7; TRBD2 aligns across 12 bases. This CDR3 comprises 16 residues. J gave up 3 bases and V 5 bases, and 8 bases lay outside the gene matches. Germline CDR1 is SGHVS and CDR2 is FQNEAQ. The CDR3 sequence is CASSPRTSGNIYEQYF. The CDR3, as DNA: TGTGCCAGCAGCCCCAGGACTAGCGGGAATATCTACGAGCAGTACTTC.

CDR3 sequence (DNA): TGTGCCAGTAGTATTGGTGGGGGCTACACTGAAGCTTTCTTT. This gives the protein CASSIGGGYTEAFF. The rearrangement links TRBV19 to TRBJ1-1; weak D call: TRBD1 (6 bases). V lost 3 bases, J lost 3 bases, and 11 bases lay in between. Looked up from germline, CDR1 is LNHDA and CDR2 is SQIVND (reference sequence). CDR3 size: 14 residues.

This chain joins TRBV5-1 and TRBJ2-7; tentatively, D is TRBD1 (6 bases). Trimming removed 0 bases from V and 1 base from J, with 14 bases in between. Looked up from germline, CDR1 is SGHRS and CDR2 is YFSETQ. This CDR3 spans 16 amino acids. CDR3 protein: CASSLATARGSYEQYF. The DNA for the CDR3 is TGCGCCAGCAGCTTGGCCACCGCCAGGGGATCCTACGAGCAGTACTTC. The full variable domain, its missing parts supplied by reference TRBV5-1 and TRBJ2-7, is KAGVTQTPRYLIKTRGQQVTLSCSPISGHRSVSWYQQTPGQGLQFLFEYFSETQRNKGNFPGRFSGRQFSNSRSEMNVSTLELGDSALYLCASSLATARGSYEQYFGPGTRLTVT.

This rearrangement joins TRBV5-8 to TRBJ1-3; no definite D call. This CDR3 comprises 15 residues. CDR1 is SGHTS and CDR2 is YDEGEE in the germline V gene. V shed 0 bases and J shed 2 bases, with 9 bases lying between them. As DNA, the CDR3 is TGTGCCAGCAGCTTGGGGCTATCGGCTGGAAACACCATATATTTT. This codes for CASSLGLSAGNTIYF.

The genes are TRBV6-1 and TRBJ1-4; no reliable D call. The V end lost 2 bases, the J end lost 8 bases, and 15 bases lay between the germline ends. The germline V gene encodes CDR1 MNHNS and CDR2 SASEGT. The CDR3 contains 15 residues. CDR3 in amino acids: CASSERLSVGEKLFF. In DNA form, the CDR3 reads TGTGCCAGCAGTGAACGGCTCTCTGTTGGGGAAAAACTGTTTTTT.

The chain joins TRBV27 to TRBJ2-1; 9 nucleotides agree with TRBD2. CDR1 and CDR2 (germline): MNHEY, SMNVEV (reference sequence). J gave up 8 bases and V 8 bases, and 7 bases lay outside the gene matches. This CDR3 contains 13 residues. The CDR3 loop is CASGLAFSDEQFF. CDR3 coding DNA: TGTGCCAGCGGACTAGCGTTCTCCGATGAGCAGTTCTTC.

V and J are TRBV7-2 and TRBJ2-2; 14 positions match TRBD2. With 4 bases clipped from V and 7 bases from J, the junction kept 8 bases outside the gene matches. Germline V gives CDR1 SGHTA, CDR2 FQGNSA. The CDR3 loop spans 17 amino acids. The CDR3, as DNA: TGTGCCAGCAGCTCTCGACTAGCGGGAGGGCCTAACGGGGAGCTGTTTTTT. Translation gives CASSSRLAGGPNGELFF.

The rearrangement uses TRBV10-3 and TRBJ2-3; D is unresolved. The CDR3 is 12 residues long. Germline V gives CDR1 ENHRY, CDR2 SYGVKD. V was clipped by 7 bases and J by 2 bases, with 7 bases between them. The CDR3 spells CAIKATTDTQYF. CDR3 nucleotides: TGTGCCATCAAGGCTACCACAGATACGCAGTATTTT.

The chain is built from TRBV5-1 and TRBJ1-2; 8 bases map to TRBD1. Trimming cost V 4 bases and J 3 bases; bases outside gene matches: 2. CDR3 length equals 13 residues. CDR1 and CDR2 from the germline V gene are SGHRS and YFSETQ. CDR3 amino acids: CASSQTGDYGYTF. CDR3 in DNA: TGCGCCAGCAGCCAGACAGGGGACTATGGCTACACCTTC.

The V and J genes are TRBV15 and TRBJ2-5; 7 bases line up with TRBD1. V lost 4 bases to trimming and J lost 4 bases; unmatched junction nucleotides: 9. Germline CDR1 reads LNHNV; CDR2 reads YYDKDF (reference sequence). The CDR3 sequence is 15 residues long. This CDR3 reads CATSTLSGGGETQYF. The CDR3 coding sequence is TGTGCCACCAGCACTTTGTCAGGGGGTGGAGAGACCCAGTACTTC.

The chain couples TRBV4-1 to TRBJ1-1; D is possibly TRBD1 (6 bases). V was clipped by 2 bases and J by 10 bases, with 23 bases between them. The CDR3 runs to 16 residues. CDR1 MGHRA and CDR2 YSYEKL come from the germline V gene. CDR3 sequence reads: CASSQPGRRGRFVAFF. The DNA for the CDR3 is TGCGCCAGCAGCCAACCCGGGAGAAGGGGGAGATTTGTAGCTTTCTTT.

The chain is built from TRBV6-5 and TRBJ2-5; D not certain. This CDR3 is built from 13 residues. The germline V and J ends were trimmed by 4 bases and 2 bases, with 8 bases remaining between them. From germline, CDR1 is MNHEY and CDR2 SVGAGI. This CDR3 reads CASSLRRQETQYF. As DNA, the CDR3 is TGTGCCAGCAGTTTGAGACGGCAAGAGACCCAGTACTTC.

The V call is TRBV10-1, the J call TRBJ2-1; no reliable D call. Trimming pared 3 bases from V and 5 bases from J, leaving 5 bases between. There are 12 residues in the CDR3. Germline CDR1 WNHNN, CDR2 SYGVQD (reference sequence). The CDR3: CASSDPDNEQFF. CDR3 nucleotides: TGCGCCAGCAGTGACCCCGACAATGAGCAGTTCTTC.

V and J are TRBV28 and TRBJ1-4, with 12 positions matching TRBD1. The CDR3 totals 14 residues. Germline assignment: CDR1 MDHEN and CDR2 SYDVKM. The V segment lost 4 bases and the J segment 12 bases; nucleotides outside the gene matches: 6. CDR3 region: CASSSGQGAAELFF. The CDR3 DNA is TGTGCCAGCAGTTCGGGACAGGGGGCGGCGGAACTGTTTTTT.

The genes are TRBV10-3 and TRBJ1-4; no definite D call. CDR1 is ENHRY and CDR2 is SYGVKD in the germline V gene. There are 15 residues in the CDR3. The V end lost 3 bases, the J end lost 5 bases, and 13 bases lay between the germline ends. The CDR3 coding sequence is TGTGCCATCAGTGAATCGGGCGGACCCAATGAAAAACTGTTTTTT. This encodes CAISESGGPNEKLFF.

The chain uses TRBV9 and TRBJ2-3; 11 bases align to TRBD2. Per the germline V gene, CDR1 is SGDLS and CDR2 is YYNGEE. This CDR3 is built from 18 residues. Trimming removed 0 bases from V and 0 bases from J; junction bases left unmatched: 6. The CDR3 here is CASSVALAGGGSTDTQYF. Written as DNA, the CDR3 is TGTGCCAGCAGCGTAGCCCTAGCGGGGGGTGGTAGCACAGATACGCAGTATTTT.

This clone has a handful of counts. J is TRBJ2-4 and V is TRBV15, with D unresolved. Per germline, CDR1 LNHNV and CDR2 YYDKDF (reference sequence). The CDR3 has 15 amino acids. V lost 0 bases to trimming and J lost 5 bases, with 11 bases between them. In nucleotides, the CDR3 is TGTGCCACCAGCAGAGACCCGGCAGGTGAAAACATTCAGTACTTC. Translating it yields CATSRDPAGENIQYF. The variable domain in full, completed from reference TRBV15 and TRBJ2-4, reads DAMVIQNPRYQVTQFGKPVTLSCSQTLNHNVMYWYQQKSSQAPKLLFHYYDKDFNNEADTPDNFQSRRPNTSFCFLDIRSPGLGDTAMYLCATSRDPAGENIQYFGAGTRLSVL.

The CDR3 loop is CASSLTGVVPGELFF. The CDR3 DNA reads as TGCGCCAGCAGCCTGACAGGGGTGGTTCCCGGGGAGCTGTTTTTT. The chain is built from TRBV5-1 and TRBJ2-2; 8 nucleotides agree with TRBD1. V was pared by 4 bases and J by 6 bases, with 8 bases of the junction left unmatched. This CDR3 region has 15 residues. The germline gives CDR1 SGHRS, CDR2 YFSETQ.

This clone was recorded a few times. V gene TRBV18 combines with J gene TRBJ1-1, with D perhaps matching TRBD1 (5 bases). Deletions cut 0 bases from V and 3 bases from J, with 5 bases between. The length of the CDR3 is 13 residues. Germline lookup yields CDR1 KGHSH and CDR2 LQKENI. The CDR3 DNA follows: TGTGCCAGCTCACCACCGACAGACACTGAAGCTTTCTTT. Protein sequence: CASSPPTDTEAFF.

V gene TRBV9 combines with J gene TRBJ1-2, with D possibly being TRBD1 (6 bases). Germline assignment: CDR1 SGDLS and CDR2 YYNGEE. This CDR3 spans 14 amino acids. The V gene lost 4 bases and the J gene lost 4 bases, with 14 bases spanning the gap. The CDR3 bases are TGTGCCAGCAGCTCACTACAGGGCATCTATGGCTACACCTTC. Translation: CASSSLQGIYGYTF.

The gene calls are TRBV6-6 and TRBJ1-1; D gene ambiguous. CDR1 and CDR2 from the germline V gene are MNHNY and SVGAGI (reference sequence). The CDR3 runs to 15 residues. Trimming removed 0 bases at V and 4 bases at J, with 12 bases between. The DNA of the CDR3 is TGTGCCAGCAGTTACTCGACTACCAGTCGCACTGAAGCTTTCTTT. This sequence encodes CASSYSTTSRTEAFF.